A single sample is the source of the 8 T cell receptor beta chains below, sequenced in a study of T cells after somatic rescue of genetic block. Data came from immunoSEQ multiplex PCR; TCRdb stores just in-frame clones and leaves some out. The sample holds 110,000 or so clones; just over 90% are singletons and the top ten take about 1.5%. The sequenced sample consisted of peripheral blood mononuclear cells (PBMCs). The receptors shown here come from a young woman.

The chain joins TRBV30 to TRBJ2-5; 9 nucleotides match TRBD2. The CDR3 has 15 residues. The V segment lost 2 bases and the J segment 5 bases; nucleotides outside the gene matches: 9. Germline V gene data show CDR1 as GTSNPN and CDR2 as SVGIG (reference sequence). The CDR3 sequence is CAWSNGGGARETQYF. Written as DNA, the CDR3 is TGTGCCTGGAGTAATGGCGGGGGGGCCAGGGAGACCCAGTACTTC.

This clone occurred a few times. The V gene is TRBV7-9, the J gene TRBJ1-5; weak D call: TRBD1 (5 bases). V was clipped by 3 bases and J by 7 bases, with 10 bases between them. Germline V gives CDR1 SEHNR, CDR2 FQNEAQ (reference sequence). The CDR3 contains 13 residues. DNA for the CDR3: TGTGCCAGCAGCTTCGGGCAGGGCCAGCCCCAGCATTTT. Amino acid sequence: CASSFGQGQPQHF.

CDR3 in DNA: TGTGCCAGCCTCCCACCCGGGCAGGGTTATCAGCCCCAGCATTTT. Translation: CASLPPGQGYQPQHF. V is TRBV6-5 and J is TRBJ1-5; tentatively, D is TRBD1 (5 bases). The CDR3 runs 15 residues. The V gene's germline CDR1 is MNHEY and CDR2 SVGAGI. Trimming left V 8 bases short and J 5 bases short, with 19 bases between.

The J gene is TRBJ2-3, the V gene TRBV2; D call uncertain. Trimming left V 2 bases short and J 1 base short, with 4 bases between. Germline V gives CDR1 SNHLY, CDR2 FYNNEI. The CDR3 consists of 13 residues. The DNA of the CDR3 is TGTGCCAGCAGTGAACAGGGCACAGATACGCAGTATTTT. Translation gives CASSEQGTDTQYF.

The V and J genes are TRBV9 and TRBJ2-1, with D possibly TRBD1 on 6 matching bases. The germline V gene has CDR1 SGDLS and CDR2 YYNGEE. The V end was cut by 0 bases, the J end by 8 bases, with 15 bases between. The CDR3 totals 15 residues. CDR3 DNA: TGTGCCAGCAGCGTAGAGGGGGTCCCCGGGGATGAGCAGTTCTTC. It encodes CASSVEGVPGDEQFF.

This clone appeared a single time. V usage is TRBV11-2 and J usage is TRBJ1-2, with D perhaps TRBD1 (5 bases). CDR3 length: 17 amino acids. The V end lost 1 base, the J end lost 3 bases, and 18 bases lay between the germline ends. Germline V lookup: CDR1 SGHAT, CDR2 FQNNGV. The CDR3, as DNA: TGTGCCAGCAGCTTAGGTACCAGGGCAGGGCCTGACTATGGCTACACCTTC. Protein: CASSLGTRAGPDYGYTF.

This clone was found once. The chain uses TRBV28 and TRBJ1-3; 8 bases align to TRBD1. V dropped 5 bases and J dropped 1; count of bases not matched to a gene: 13. In germline, CDR1 is MDHEN, CDR2 SYDVKM. This CDR3 comprises 18 residues. As DNA, the CDR3 is TGTGCCAGCAGTGGAACCTCAGGGGGCAGTAGTTCTGGAAACACCATATATTTT. It yields the protein CASSGTSGGSSSGNTIYF.

The CDR3 coding sequence is TGCGCCAGCAGCCGCCCCGGGAACCTGGAGCAGTACTTC. This codes for CASSRPGNLEQYF. The rearrangement joins TRBV4-1 to TRBJ2-5; perhaps TRBD2 as D (5 bases). V was trimmed by 4 bases and J by 11 bases, leaving 17 bases between them. CDR3 length: 13 residues. Germline-derived CDR1 and CDR2 are MGHRA and YSYEKL.